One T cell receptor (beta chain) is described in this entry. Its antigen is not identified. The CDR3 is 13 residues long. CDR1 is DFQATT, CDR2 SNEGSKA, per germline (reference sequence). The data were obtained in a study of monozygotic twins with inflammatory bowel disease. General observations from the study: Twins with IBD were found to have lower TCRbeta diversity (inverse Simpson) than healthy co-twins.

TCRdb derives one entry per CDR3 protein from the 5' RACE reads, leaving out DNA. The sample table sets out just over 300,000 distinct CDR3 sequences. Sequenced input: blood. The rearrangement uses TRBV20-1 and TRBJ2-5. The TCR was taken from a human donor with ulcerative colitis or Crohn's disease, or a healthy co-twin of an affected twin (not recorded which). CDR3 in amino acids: CSAVSAARETQYF.